A single TCR beta chain is shown here with its context. How the authors handled the data: By means of reference gene primer amplification, nucleated cell counts were estimated. The table came from immunoSEQ multiplex PCR; TCRdb's copy has only in-frame clones and leaves some out. From that table come the V and J calls and clone size; the DNA was used to work out D and trimming. The top ten hold roughly 7% of the sample, which has more than 60,000 clones, more than 70% seen once. The CDR3 contains 17 residues. Germline CDR1 KGHSH, CDR2 LQKENI. V dropped 2 bases and J dropped 9; count of bases not matched to a gene: 15. The sample originates from a study of blood T cell repertoires in COVID-19. Across the study: Whether acute or convalescent, the COVID-19 samples came from the United States, Italy and Spain. Sample material is recorded as cDNA or gDNA derived from T cells, B-cell-depleted T cells, or PBMCs.

The rearrangement uses TRBV18 and TRBJ2-1, with 8 bases lining up with TRBD1. The TCR originated in a man aged 55-75 years with acute or convalescent COVID-19. Sequencing was performed on peripheral blood. CDR3: CASSPSPGGLPSGEQFF. As DNA, the CDR3 is TGTGCCAGCTCACCAAGCCCAGGGGGCCTTCCAAGCGGTGAGCAGTTCTTC.